This T cell receptor (beta chain) was captured in a study of T cell responses to AZD1222 COVID-19 vaccine. Study summary: Both about-4-week and about-12-week second-dose recipients were combined. Overall study results and limits: Baseline seropositivity occurred in only a handful of AZD1222 recipients.

CDR1 is LGHNA, CDR2 YSLEER, per germline. V dropped 0 bases and J dropped 5; count of bases not matched to a gene: 10. The CDR3 contains 18 residues. Data came from immunoSEQ multiplex PCR; TCRdb stores just in-frame clones and leaves some out. The sample yields around 50,000 clones, around 84% seen once. As concerns this clone: The antigen remains unidentified.

Sequencing used peripheral blood, obtained on day 0 of AZD1222 vaccination. The chain has TRBV4-3 and TRBJ2-3; 11 bases are a match to TRBD2. This sequence originates from an adult in good health. CDR3 coding DNA: TGCGCCAGCAGCCAAGATCGAGTAGCGGGGGGGGCAGGAGATACGCAGTATTTT. It translates to CASSQDRVAGGAGDTQYF.